This T cell receptor (beta chain) was obtained from a study of response to subunit inactivated influenza vaccine listed by TCRdb under 2018. In the study overall: The study used deep quantitative T cell receptor repertoire profiling to track responses to a trivalent subunit inactivated influenza vaccine. Overall study results and their limits: According to the authors, only a limited number of new T cells may be recruited by each seasonal influenza vaccination.

As to this clonotype: Which antigen it targets is not known. A read error may produce the germline difference seen at one junction end.

The method behind the library was RT-PCR. Sequencing was carried out with an Illumina HiSeq 2500. TCRdb passed the public sequencing reads through fastp at Q25 and MiXCR, retaining productive beta sequences. Rows are unified per CDR3 protein, each entry keeping the most common DNA and genes. For this sample the table gives over 750,000 distinct CDR3 sequences, of which 21% were detected only once. Of the sample, roughly 10% is held by the ten largest clones. The germline V gene (reference sequence) yields DFQATT for CDR1 and SNEGSKA for CDR2. The CDR3 contains 14 residues, cysteine and phenylalanine counted. Of all the DNA, just the CDR3 is kept, 42 bases in frame from base 1.

The source was PBMCs from blood, collected about 5 days after vaccination. In this chain, TRBV20-1 is recombined with TRBJ1-6; TRBD1 lines up with 7 middle nucleotides. The sequence derives from a man aged 45-60 years who received an inactivated influenza vaccine. Donor details come from another sample of the same person, matched by shared clones. The CDR3 region reads CSARERQGNSPLHF. At the DNA level, the sequence is TGCAGTGCCAGAGAGAGACAGGGCAATTCACCCCTCCACTTT.